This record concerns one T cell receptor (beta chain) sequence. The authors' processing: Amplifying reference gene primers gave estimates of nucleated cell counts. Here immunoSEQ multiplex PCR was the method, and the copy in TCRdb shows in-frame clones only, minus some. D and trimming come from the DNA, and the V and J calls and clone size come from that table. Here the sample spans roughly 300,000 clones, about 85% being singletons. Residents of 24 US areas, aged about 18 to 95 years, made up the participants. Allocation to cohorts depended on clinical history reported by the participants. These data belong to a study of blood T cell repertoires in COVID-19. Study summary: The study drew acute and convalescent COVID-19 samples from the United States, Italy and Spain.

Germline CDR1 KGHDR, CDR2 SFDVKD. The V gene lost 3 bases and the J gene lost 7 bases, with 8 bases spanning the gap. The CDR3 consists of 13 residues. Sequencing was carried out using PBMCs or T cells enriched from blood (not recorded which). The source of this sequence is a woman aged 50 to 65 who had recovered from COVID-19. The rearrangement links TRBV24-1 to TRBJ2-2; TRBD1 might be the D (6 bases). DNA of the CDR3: TGTGCCACCAGTGATCAGGGGTTCGGGGAGCTGTTTTTT. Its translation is CATSDQGFGELFF.